The 17 T cell receptor beta chains in this list originate from one sample, sequenced in a study of preoperative IRX-2 immunotherapy in early breast cancer. Treatment denoted: preoperative locoregional IRX-2 cytokine immunotherapy. Measured with immunoSEQ multiplex PCR; TCRdb has only the in-frame clones, and not every one. The repertoire has about 89,000 clones, roughly 89% of them found once; the top ten carry about 2.1%. Source: tumor tissue, taken after IRX-2 immunotherapy. Source of these receptors: a human donor with breast cancer.

J is TRBJ2-7 and V is TRBV6-8; 8 positions agree with TRBD1. Trimming removed 10 bases from V and 4 bases from J; junction bases left unmatched: 9. Germline V gene data show CDR1 as MNHGY and CDR2 as SAAAGT. The CDR3 is made up of 13 amino acids. Here the CDR3 reads CAISARGPYEQYF. The DNA of the CDR3 is TGTGCCATCTCAGCCAGGGGGCCTTACGAGCAGTACTTC.

The chain combines TRBV18 with TRBJ1-4, with D uncertain. V was pared by 3 bases and J by 0 bases, with 14 bases between. CDR1 KGHSH and CDR2 LQKENI come from the germline V gene. This CDR3 contains 17 residues. CDR3 bases: TGTGCCAGCTCACCGCGGGAAGCAGAGCCAACTAATGAAAAACTGTTTTTT. Amino acids: CASSPREAEPTNEKLFF.

The chain carries TRBV5-1 and TRBJ1-5; D is possibly TRBD1 (5 bases). The germline V and J ends were trimmed by 1 base and 2 bases, with 13 bases remaining between them. CDR1 and CDR2 from the germline V gene are SGHRS and YFSETQ. This CDR3 has 16 amino acids. CDR3 bases: TGCGCCAGCAGCTTGACCGGGCAGGGTGGCAATCAGCCCCAGCATTTT. Encoded protein: CASSLTGQGGNQPQHF. The whole variable domain, remainder taken from reference TRBV5-1 and TRBJ1-5, is KAGVTQTPRYLIKTRGQQVTLSCSPISGHRSVSWYQQTPGQGLQFLFEYFSETQRNKGNFPGRFSGRQFSNSRSEMNVSTLELGDSALYLCASSLTGQGGNQPQHFGDGTRLSIL.

A few counts support this clone. The chain recombines TRBV1 with TRBJ1-1; TRBD1, as called in the table, went unchecked against the DNA. TRBV1 is listed as a pseudogene. The CDR3 totals 15 residues. DNA of the CDR3: TGCGCCAGCAGCCGAGGACAGGGGGGTAAGGCTGAAGCTTTCTTT. Residues: CASSRGQGGKAEAFF.

The chain recombines TRBV6-8 with TRBJ1-6; 11 bases are shared with TRBD1. The CDR3 sequence is 16 residues long. The J segment lost 10 bases and the V segment lost 6 bases, leaving 11 bases of the junction unmatched. Germline V gene lookup returns CDR1 MNHGY and CDR2 SAAAGT. In DNA, the CDR3 is TGTGCCAGCAGCCTAGGGACAGGGACAGGGGGATCACCCCTCCACTTT. It is translated as CASSLGTGTGGSPLHF.

The chain employs TRBV5-1 and TRBJ2-7; TRBD1 is a possible D gene (8 bases). Trimming stripped 2 bases from V and 4 bases from J, with 13 bases between. This CDR3 comprises 14 residues. Germline V gene data show CDR1 as SGHRS and CDR2 as YFSETQ. CDR3 sequence: CASSLEQGGYEQYF. Here the CDR3 DNA reads TGCGCCAGCAGCTTAGAACAGGGGGGGTACGAGCAGTACTTC.

As to this clone: In the same sample, other DNA sequences code for this CDR3. The J gene is TRBJ2-2, the V gene TRBV14; D unclear. CDR1 is SGHDN and CDR2 is FVKESK in the germline V gene. The CDR3 extends over 16 amino acids. Trimming cost V 1 base and J 0 bases, with 9 bases left between them. As DNA, the CDR3 is TGTGCCAGCAGCCAAGTCAGGCCTACGAACACCGGGGAGCTGTTTTTT. Residues: CASSQVRPTNTGELFF.

The chain couples TRBV6-8 to TRBJ1-5; weak D call: TRBD1 (5 bases). The CDR3 loop spans 16 amino acids. Germline CDR1 and CDR2: MNHGY and SAAAGT. V was clipped by 0 bases and J by 7 bases, with 16 bases between them. This CDR3 reads CASSYSQRSGRQPQHF. CDR3 nucleotides: TGTGCCAGCAGTTACTCACAGCGGTCAGGGAGGCAGCCCCAGCATTTT.

The chain links TRBV7-7 to TRBJ2-7; perhaps TRBD2 as D (5 bases). The CDR3 consists of 14 residues. V dropped 1 base and J dropped 5 bases, with 12 bases sitting between them. Germline V gene sequence: CDR1 SSHAT, CDR2 FNYEAQ (reference sequence). For the CDR3, the DNA is TGTGCCAGCAGCTTAGGCCGGGGTTCGGACGAGCAGTACTTC. Its protein is CASSLGRGSDEQYF.

J is TRBJ2-6 and V is TRBV27, with D possibly TRBD1 on 6 matching bases. In germline, CDR1 is MNHEY, CDR2 SMNVEV (reference sequence). This CDR3 is 17 amino acids long. V was trimmed by 8 bases and J by 2 bases, leaving 19 bases between them. This chain's CDR3 is CASRTGVRDTGANVLTF. CDR3 DNA sequence: TGTGCCAGCCGAACCGGCGTCCGGGACACTGGGGCCAACGTCCTGACTTTC.

The chain links TRBV5-1 to TRBJ2-7, with D possibly TRBD1 on 5 matching bases. CDR1 is SGHRS and CDR2 is YFSETQ in the germline V gene. The CDR3 runs to 16 residues. Deletions cut 4 bases from V and 7 bases from J, with 24 bases between. CDR3 amino acids: CASSVARTSGFWEQYF. The CDR3 DNA reads as TGCGCCAGCAGCGTAGCTCGGACATCTGGTTTTTGGGAGCAGTACTTC.

The gene calls are TRBV28 and TRBJ2-1; TRBD1 is a possible D gene (5 bases). Germline V gives CDR1 MDHEN, CDR2 SYDVKM. The CDR3 is 16 amino acids. The V gene lost 4 bases and the J gene lost 0 bases, with 13 bases spanning the gap. The CDR3 DNA is TGTGCCAGCAGTTCACCGACAGCCGGCTCCTACAATGAGCAGTTCTTC. As protein: CASSSPTAGSYNEQFF. Looking up the rest from reference TRBV28 and TRBJ2-1 gives the full variable domain: DVKVTQSSRYLVKRTGEKVFLECVQDMDHENMFWYRQDPGLGLRLIYFSYDVKMKEKGDIPEGYSVSREKKERFSLILESASTNQTSMYLCASSSPTAGSYNEQFFGPGTRLTVL.

This clone was seen a few times. The chain carries TRBV14 and TRBJ2-2; D is undetermined. The V gene lost 1 base and the J gene lost 0 bases, with 6 bases spanning the gap. Germline V gene lookup returns CDR1 SGHDN and CDR2 FVKESK. The CDR3 consists of 15 residues. CDR3 nucleotide sequence: TGTGCCAGCAGCCAAGGCTGGCCGAACACCGGGGAGCTGTTTTTT. Amino acid sequence: CASSQGWPNTGELFF.

This rearrangement joins TRBV19 to TRBJ1-2; D gene unclear. Trimming cost V 4 bases and J 6 bases, with 15 bases left between them. The CDR3 loop spans 14 amino acids. CDR1 is LNHDA, CDR2 SQIVND, per germline (reference sequence). The chain's CDR3 is CASSTRHALNGYTF. The CDR3 DNA reads as TGTGCCAGTAGTACCCGACACGCTCTGAATGGCTACACCTTC. The full variable domain, in which reference TRBV19 and TRBJ1-2 provide the parts outside the CDR3, is DGGITQSPKYLFRKEGQNVTLSCEQNLNHDAMYWYRQDPGQGLRLIYYSQIVNDFQKGDIAEGYSVSREKKESFPLTVTSAQKNPTAFYLCASSTRHALNGYTFGSGTRLTVV.

This rearrangement joins TRBV6-8 to TRBJ2-3; the D gene is possibly TRBD2 (6 bases). The V end was cut by 6 bases, the J end by 0 bases, with 10 bases between. The CDR3 contains 14 residues. The germline V gene has CDR1 MNHGY and CDR2 SAAAGT. The CDR3 loop reads CASRRDPSTDTQYF. CDR3 in DNA: TGTGCCAGCAGGCGGGACCCTAGCACAGATACGCAGTATTTT.

The rearrangement joins TRBV19 to TRBJ1-4; D is ambiguous. The germline V and J ends were trimmed by 6 bases and 0 bases, with 11 bases remaining between them. The CDR3 loop spans 15 amino acids. In germline, CDR1 is LNHDA, CDR2 SQIVND (reference sequence). The CDR3 region is CASRTMGPTNEKLFF. The CDR3 DNA is TGTGCCAGTAGGACAATGGGTCCAACTAATGAAAAACTGTTTTTT.

This sequence joins TRBV10-3 and TRBJ2-7; 7 bases agree with TRBD1. The CDR3 sequence is 12 residues long. Looked up from germline, CDR1 is ENHRY and CDR2 is SYGVKD. Trimming at V came to 2 bases and at J to 6 bases, leaving 1 base not matched to a gene. Here the CDR3 DNA reads TGTGCCATCAGTGAGGACAGGGCCGAGCAGTACTTC. Its protein product is CAISEDRAEQYF.